This note documents a single TCR beta chain sequence. As yet, its antigen is unknown. The CDR3 extends over 15 amino acids. Trimming pared 5 bases from V and 6 bases from J, leaving 18 bases between. The germline V gene encodes CDR1 SGDLS and CDR2 YYNGEE. The data belong to a study of prognosis after radiotherapy for stage I lung cancer. Study findings and constraints: Some patients went on to develop distant metastases. Their Shannon entropy after stereotactic body radiation therapy was lower, and its change from baseline was also lower. The authors did not determine whether the expanded TCR clones were tumor-specific.

For each of two time points, a roughly 6-milliliter draw of peripheral blood was taken. Genomic DNA provided the template from which TCR beta CDR3 was amplified by two-round multiplex PCR. First-round PCR amplification was performed with primers specific to each TRBV and TRBJ gene. TCRdb called the multiplex PCR reads again in MiXCR, with one record for every CDR3 protein. Among around 20,000 distinct CDR3 sequences, about 40% were seen once, and the ten largest hold 30% to 40%. This sequence originates from a donor over 45 with non-small cell lung cancer. The specimen was PBMCs, collected before or after stereotactic body radiation therapy (not recorded which). V gene TRBV9 combines with J gene TRBJ2-1; D is tentatively TRBD1 or TRBD2 (5 bases each). This chain's CDR3 is CASSDPGRRRNEQFF. The DNA of the CDR3 is TGTGCCAGCAGTGATCCAGGGCGGAGGCGCAATGAGCAGTTCTTC.